This TCR beta chain comes out of a study of blood T cell repertoires in COVID-19. CDR1 and CDR2 from the germline V gene are SGHNT and YYREEE (reference sequence). V lost 0 bases and J 0 bases, leaving 4 bases between the germline ends. This CDR3 is 13 amino acids long. Per the original data handling: The authors estimated nucleated cell counts from reference gene primer amplification. Libraries were prepared by immunoSEQ multiplex PCR; TCRdb keeps only in-frame clonotypes and omits some of them. V, J and clone size are those of that table, while D and trimming were read from the DNA. The sample lists approximately 28,000 clones, roughly nine tenths occurring once.

The sequencing sample was made of peripheral blood. This sequence was found in a man between 65 and 79 years old with active or convalescent COVID-19. This chain joins TRBV5-4 and TRBJ2-7; D is unresolved. CDR3 residues: CASSLVASYEQYF. In nucleotides, the CDR3 is TGTGCCAGCAGCTTGGTGGCCTCCTACGAGCAGTACTTC.